The source of this T cell receptor beta chain is a study of cytomegalovirus exposure and HLA in healthy donors. Researchers ran the PCR with 60 Vbeta and 13 Jbeta primers. Clones were read by immunoSEQ multiplex PCR, and TCRdb kept only the in-frame ones, dropping some. The sample includes roughly 130,000 clones, 84% of them seen just once. Germline V gene lookup returns CDR1 SGHRS and CDR2 YFSETQ. This CDR3 comprises 14 residues. V was cut by 5 bases and J by 6 bases, with 17 bases left in between. General study findings and limits: Altogether, 170 or so TCR beta chains were recorded as cytomegalovirus-associated.

This clone was found once. Its antigen is undetermined. This sequence was found in a woman in her late teens or twenties in good health and CMV-seropositive. Sequencing was carried out using PBMCs. The chain carries TRBV5-1 and TRBJ1-2; D may be TRBD1 (5 bases). CDR3 coding DNA: TGCGCCAGCAGAGATGAACAGGCTTCAGATGGCTACACCTTC. Translation: CASRDEQASDGYTF.